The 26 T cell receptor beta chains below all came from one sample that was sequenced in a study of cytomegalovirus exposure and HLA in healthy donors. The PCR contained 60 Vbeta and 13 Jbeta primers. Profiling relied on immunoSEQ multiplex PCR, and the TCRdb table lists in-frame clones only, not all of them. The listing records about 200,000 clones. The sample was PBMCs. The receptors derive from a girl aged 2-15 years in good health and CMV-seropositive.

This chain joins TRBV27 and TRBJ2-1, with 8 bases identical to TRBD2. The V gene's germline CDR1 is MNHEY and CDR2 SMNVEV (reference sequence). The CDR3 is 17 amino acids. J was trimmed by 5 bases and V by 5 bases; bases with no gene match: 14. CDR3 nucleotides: TGTGCCAGCAGTCTTATAGCGGGAACGGTTTATGACAATGAGCAGTTCTTC. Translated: CASSLIAGTVYDNEQFF.

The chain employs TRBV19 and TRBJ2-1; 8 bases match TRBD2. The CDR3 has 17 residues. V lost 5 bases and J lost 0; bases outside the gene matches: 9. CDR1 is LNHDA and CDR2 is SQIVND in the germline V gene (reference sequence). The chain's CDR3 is CASSSATSAYSYNEQFF. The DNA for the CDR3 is TGTGCCAGTAGTTCGGCGACTAGCGCATACTCCTACAATGAGCAGTTCTTC.

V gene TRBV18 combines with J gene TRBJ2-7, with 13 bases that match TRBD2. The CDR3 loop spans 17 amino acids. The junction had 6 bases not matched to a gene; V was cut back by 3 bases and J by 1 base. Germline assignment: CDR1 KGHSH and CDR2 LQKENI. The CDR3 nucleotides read TGTGCCAGCTCACCCCCGGGACTAGCGGGGATATCCTACGAGCAGTACTTC. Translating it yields CASSPPGLAGISYEQYF.

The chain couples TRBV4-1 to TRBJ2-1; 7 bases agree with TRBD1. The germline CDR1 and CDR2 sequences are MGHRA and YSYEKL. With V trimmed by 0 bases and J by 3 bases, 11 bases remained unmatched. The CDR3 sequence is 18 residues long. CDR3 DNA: TGCGCCAGCAGCCAAGACCGAGGGGGACAGCCTATCTACAATGAGCAGTTCTTC. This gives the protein CASSQDRGGQPIYNEQFF.

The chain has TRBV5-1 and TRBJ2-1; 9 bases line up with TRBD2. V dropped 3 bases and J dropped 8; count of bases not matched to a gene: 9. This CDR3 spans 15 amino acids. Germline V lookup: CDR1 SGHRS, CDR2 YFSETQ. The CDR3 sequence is CASSSGLAGSDEQFF. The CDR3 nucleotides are TGCGCCAGCAGCTCCGGGCTAGCGGGATCCGATGAGCAGTTCTTC.

CDR3 protein: CASSAGLAGVYEQFF. The DNA for the CDR3 is TGTGCCAGCAGTGCTGGGCTAGCGGGAGTCTATGAGCAGTTCTTC. The chain joins TRBV6-1 to TRBJ2-1; 10 nucleotides align to TRBD2. There are 15 residues in the CDR3. With V trimmed by 4 bases and J by 8 bases, 8 bases remained unmatched. Per the germline V gene, CDR1 is MNHNS and CDR2 is SASEGT.

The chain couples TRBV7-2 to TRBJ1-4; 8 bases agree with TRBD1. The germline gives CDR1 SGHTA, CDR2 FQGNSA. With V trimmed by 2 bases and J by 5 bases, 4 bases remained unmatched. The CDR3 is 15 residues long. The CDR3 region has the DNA TGTGCCAGCAGCTTATGGCAGGGGGCGAATGAAAAACTGTTTTTT. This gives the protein CASSLWQGANEKLFF.

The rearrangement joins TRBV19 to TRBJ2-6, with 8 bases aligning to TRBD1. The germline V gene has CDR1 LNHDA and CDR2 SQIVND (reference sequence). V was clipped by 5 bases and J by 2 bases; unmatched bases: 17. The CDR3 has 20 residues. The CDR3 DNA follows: TGTGCCAGTAGTGCAGGACCAGGGGGCCATTTATTAACTGGGGCCAACGTCCTGACTTTC. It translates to CASSAGPGGHLLTGANVLTF.

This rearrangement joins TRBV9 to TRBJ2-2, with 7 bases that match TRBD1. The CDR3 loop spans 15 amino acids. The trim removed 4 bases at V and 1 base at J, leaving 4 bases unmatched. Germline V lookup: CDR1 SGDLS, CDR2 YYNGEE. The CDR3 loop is CASSPWTGNTGELFF. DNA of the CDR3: TGTGCCAGCAGCCCCTGGACAGGGAACACCGGGGAGCTGTTTTTT.

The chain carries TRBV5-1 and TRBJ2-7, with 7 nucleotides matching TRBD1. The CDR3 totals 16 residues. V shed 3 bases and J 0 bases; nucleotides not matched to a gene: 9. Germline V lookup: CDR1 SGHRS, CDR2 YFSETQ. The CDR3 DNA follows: TGCGCCAGCAGCTGGACCCAGGGGGTATACTCCTACGAGCAGTACTTC. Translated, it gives CASSWTQGVYSYEQYF.

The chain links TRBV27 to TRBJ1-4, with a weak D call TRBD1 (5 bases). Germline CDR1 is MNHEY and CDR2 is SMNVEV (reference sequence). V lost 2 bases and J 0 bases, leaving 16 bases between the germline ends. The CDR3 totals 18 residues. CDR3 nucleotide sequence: TGTGCCAGCAGTTTACGACAGACGCGGAGTGCAACTAATGAAAAACTGTTTTTT. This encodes CASSLRQTRSATNEKLFF.

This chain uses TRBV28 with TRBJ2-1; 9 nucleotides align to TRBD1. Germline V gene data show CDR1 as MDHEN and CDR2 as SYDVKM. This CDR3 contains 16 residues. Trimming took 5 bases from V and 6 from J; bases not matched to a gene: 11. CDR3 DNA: TGTGCCAGCAGTGCACTTGGACAGGGGAGGATCAATGAGCAGTTCTTC. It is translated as CASSALGQGRINEQFF.

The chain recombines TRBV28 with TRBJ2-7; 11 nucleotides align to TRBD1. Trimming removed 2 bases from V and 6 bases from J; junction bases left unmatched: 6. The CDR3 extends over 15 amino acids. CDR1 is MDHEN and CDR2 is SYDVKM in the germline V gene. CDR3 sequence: CASSLVRDRGTEQYF. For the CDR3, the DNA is TGTGCCAGCAGTTTAGTACGGGACAGGGGGACCGAGCAGTACTTC.

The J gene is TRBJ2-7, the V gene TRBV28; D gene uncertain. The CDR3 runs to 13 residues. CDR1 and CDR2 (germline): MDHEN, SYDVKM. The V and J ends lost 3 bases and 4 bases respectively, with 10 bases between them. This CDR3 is CASSLGRKYEQYF. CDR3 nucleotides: TGTGCCAGCAGTTTGGGCAGGAAGTACGAGCAGTACTTC.

DNA of the CDR3: TGTGCCAGCAGATTCCGACAGGGATCTAACTATGGCTACACCTTC. Protein sequence: CASRFRQGSNYGYTF. The chain carries TRBV6-5 and TRBJ1-2; TRBD1 agrees at 7 bases. This CDR3 is built from 15 residues. The V gene's germline CDR1 is MNHEY and CDR2 SVGAGI. V was clipped by 6 bases and J by 0 bases; unmatched bases: 7.

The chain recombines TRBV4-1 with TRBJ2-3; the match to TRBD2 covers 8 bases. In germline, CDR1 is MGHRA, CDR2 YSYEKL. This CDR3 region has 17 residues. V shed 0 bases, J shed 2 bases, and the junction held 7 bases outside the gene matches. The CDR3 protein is CASSQDMREAYTDTQYF. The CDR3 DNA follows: TGCGCCAGCAGCCAAGATATGCGGGAGGCCTACACAGATACGCAGTATTTT.

The CDR3 DNA sequence: TGCGCCAGCAGCGCGTACAGCGGGGCACCCTACGAGCAGTACTTC. Residues: CASSAYSGAPYEQYF. The rearrangement joins TRBV5-1 to TRBJ2-7, with TRBD2 identical over 7 bases. Germline loops: CDR1 SGHRS, CDR2 YFSETQ. The CDR3 has 15 amino acids. The trim removed 4 bases at V and 2 bases at J, leaving 9 bases unmatched.

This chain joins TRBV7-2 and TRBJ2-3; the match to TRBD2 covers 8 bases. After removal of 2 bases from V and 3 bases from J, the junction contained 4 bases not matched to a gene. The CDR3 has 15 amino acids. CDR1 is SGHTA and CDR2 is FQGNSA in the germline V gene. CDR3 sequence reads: CASSLQTSDTDTQYF. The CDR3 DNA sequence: TGTGCCAGCAGCTTACAGACTAGCGATACAGATACGCAGTATTTT.

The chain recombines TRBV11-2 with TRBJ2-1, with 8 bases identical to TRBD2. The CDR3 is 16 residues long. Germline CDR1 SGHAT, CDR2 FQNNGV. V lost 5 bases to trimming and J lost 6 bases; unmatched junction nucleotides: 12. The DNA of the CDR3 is TGTGCCAGCAGCCTAACCTTGGCGGGAGGAGCCAATGAGCAGTTCTTC. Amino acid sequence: CASSLTLAGGANEQFF.

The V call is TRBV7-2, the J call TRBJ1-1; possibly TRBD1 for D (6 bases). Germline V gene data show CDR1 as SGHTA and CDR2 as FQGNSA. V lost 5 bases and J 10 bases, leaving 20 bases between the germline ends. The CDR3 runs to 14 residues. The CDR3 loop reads CASSPGGRPRGAFF. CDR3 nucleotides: TGTGCCAGCAGCCCCGGCGGGAGACCCAGGGGAGCTTTCTTT.

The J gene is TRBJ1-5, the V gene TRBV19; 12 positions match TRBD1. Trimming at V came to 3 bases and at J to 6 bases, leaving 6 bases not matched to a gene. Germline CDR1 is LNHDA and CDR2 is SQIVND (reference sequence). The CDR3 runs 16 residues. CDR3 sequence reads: CASSIPGTGGSQPQHF. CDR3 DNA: TGTGCCAGTAGTATCCCCGGGACAGGGGGCAGTCAGCCCCAGCATTTT.

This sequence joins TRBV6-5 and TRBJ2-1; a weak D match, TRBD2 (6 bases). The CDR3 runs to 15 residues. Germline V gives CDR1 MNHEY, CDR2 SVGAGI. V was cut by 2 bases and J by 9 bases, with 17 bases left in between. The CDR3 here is CASSYLAGPTAEQFF. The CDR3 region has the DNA TGTGCCAGCAGTTACCTGGCGGGACCCACCGCTGAGCAGTTCTTC.

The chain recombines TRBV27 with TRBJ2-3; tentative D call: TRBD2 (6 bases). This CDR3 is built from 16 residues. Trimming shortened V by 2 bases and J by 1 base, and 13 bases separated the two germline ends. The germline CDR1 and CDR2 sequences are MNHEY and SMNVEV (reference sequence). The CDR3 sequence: CASSLIRGSGTDTQYF. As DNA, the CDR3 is TGTGCCAGCAGTTTAATTCGGGGGTCTGGCACAGATACGCAGTATTTT.

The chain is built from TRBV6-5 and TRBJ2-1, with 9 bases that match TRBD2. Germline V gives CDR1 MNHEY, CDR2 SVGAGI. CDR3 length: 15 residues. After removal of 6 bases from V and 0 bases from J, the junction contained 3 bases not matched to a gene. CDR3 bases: TGTGCCAGCAGGGGACTAGCAAGCTCCTACAATGAGCAGTTCTTC. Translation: CASRGLASSYNEQFF.

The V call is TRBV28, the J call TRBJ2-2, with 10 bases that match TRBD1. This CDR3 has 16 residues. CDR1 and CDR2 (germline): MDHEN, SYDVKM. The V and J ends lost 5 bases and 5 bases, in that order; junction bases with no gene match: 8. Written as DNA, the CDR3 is TGTGCCAGCAGTCCGGGACAGGGGCGGTATACCGGGGAGCTGTTTTTT. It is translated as CASSPGQGRYTGELFF.

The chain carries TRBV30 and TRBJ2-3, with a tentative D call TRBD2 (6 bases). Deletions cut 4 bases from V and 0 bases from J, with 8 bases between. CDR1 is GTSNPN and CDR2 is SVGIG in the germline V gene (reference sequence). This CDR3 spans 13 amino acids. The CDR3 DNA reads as TGTGCCTGGACTAGCGCAAGCACAGATACGCAGTATTTT. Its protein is CAWTSASTDTQYF.